Below are 21 T cell receptor beta chains sequenced from a single sample in a study of long-term antiretroviral therapy in people with HIV. Researchers report immunoSEQ v3.0 was run at survey level. Sequencing was performed with immunoSEQ multiplex PCR; in TCRdb, only in-frame clones are kept and a portion is missing. The sample lists tens of thousands of clones, roughly four fifths occurring once. The specimen was unsorted PBMCs, collected 0.4 years after starting antiretroviral therapy. The receptors shown here come from a man aged 50 to 59 with HIV.

The V and J genes are TRBV4-3 and TRBJ1-3; D unresolved. The CDR3 has 14 residues. From germline, CDR1 is LGHNA and CDR2 YSLEER. The V end was cut by 3 bases, the J end by 0 bases, with 6 bases between. The CDR3 is CASSQSRSGNTIYF. The CDR3 DNA sequence: TGCGCCAGCAGCCAGTCCCGCTCTGGAAACACCATATATTTT.

V usage is TRBV6-1 and J usage is TRBJ1-4; TRBD1 agrees at 8 bases. V shed 2 bases, J shed 8 bases, and the junction held 4 bases outside the gene matches. The CDR3 is 14 residues long. The germline CDR1 and CDR2 sequences are MNHNS and SASEGT. The CDR3 region has the DNA TGTGCCAGCAGTGAACCTTGGACAGGGGAAAAACTGTTTTTT. This encodes CASSEPWTGEKLFF.

In this sample, this clone turned up once. The chain is built from TRBV2 and TRBJ1-5; 8 bases match TRBD1. In germline, CDR1 is SNHLY, CDR2 FYNNEI. The CDR3 totals 13 residues. Unmatched junction bases numbered 7, after V lost 7 bases and J lost 8 bases. The CDR3 DNA sequence: TGTGCCAGCAAAGGGACAGGTCGGGAGCCCCAGCATTTT. It specifies CASKGTGREPQHF.

V gene TRBV9 combines with J gene TRBJ1-2; D unclear. Per germline, CDR1 SGDLS and CDR2 YYNGEE. V lost 0 bases, J lost 5 bases, and 11 bases lay in between. The CDR3 sequence is 14 residues long. The CDR3 protein is CASSVEDGRYGYTF. In nucleotides, the CDR3 is TGTGCCAGCAGCGTAGAGGACGGCCGATATGGCTACACCTTC.

The chain carries TRBV7-8 and TRBJ1-2; D ambiguous. Germline assignment: CDR1 SGHVS and CDR2 FQNEAQ. The CDR3 covers 13 residues. Trimming pared 5 bases from V and 5 bases from J, leaving 12 bases between. CDR3 loop: CASSPTRTYGYTF. The CDR3 nucleotides are TGTGCCAGCAGCCCGACCCGGACTTATGGCTACACCTTC.

This clone occurred once. The chain employs TRBV4-1 and TRBJ1-4, with a possible D match to TRBD1 (5 bases). Trimming took 0 bases from V and 7 from J, leaving 12 bases between them. CDR1 is MGHRA, CDR2 YSYEKL, per germline. The CDR3 is 15 amino acids. CDR3 sequence (DNA): TGCGCCAGCAGCCAAGAGACCCCGAGGGGTGAAAAACTGTTTTTT. Translation gives CASSQETPRGEKLFF.

This clone was counted once. The rearrangement uses TRBV4-3 and TRBJ2-2; 10 bases map to TRBD1. With 3 bases clipped from V and 5 bases from J, the junction kept 3 bases outside the gene matches. The CDR3 sequence is 15 residues long. The germline V gene encodes CDR1 LGHNA and CDR2 YSLEER. The CDR3 spells CASSQRQGATGELFF. CDR3 sequence (DNA): TGCGCCAGCAGCCAGCGACAGGGGGCGACCGGGGAGCTGTTTTTT.

V is TRBV19 and J is TRBJ2-7, with D unclear. Germline V lookup: CDR1 LNHDA, CDR2 SQIVND (reference sequence). This CDR3 is built from 12 residues. Trimming took off 7 bases at V and 0 bases at J, with 7 bases between the two ends. The CDR3 region has the DNA TGTGCCAGTACCGGAGACTCCTACGAGCAGTACTTC. Amino acids: CASTGDSYEQYF.

This clone has a single count. CDR3 in DNA: TGCGCCAGCAGCCTAGGCCCCGGGGACACTGAAGCTTTCTTT. It codes for CASSLGPGDTEAFF. The chain uses TRBV4-3 and TRBJ1-1; D call uncertain. Trimming pared 4 bases from V and 3 bases from J, leaving 12 bases between. This CDR3 comprises 14 residues. Germline CDR1 and CDR2: LGHNA and YSLEER.

The chain combines TRBV28 with TRBJ2-7; 8 positions match TRBD2. CDR1 MDHEN and CDR2 SYDVKM come from the germline V gene. This CDR3 is 16 amino acids long. V lost 3 bases, J lost 4 bases, and 11 bases stayed unmatched. This CDR3 reads CASSLPGGSGVYEQYF. In nucleotides, the CDR3 is TGTGCCAGCAGTTTGCCCGGTGGTAGCGGGGTGTACGAGCAGTACTTC.

This clone has just one count. The V and J genes are TRBV5-1 and TRBJ1-4, with TRBD1 identical over 7 bases. Germline V gives CDR1 SGHRS, CDR2 YFSETQ. The CDR3 sequence is 14 residues long. V lost 3 bases and J lost 7; bases outside the gene matches: 6. The CDR3: CASSSTGEGEKLFF. DNA of the CDR3: TGCGCCAGCAGCTCAACAGGGGAGGGTGAAAAACTGTTTTTT.

Only a few counts were recorded for this clone. The chain couples TRBV11-2 to TRBJ1-2, with D unresolved. The CDR3 sequence is 16 residues long. V was trimmed by 1 base and J by 4 bases, leaving 16 bases between them. Germline V gene data show CDR1 as SGHAT and CDR2 as FQNNGV. The CDR3 reads CASSLVPFTAPYGYTF. The DNA of the CDR3 is TGTGCCAGCAGCTTAGTCCCCTTTACGGCCCCCTATGGCTACACCTTC.

The chain recombines TRBV4-2 with TRBJ1-2; 7 positions agree with TRBD1. The J segment lost 5 bases and the V segment lost 2 bases, leaving 8 bases of the junction unmatched. Per germline, CDR1 LGHNA and CDR2 YNFKEQ. The CDR3 extends over 15 amino acids. The CDR3: CASSQSGTALYGYTF. The CDR3 DNA follows: TGTGCCAGCAGCCAATCAGGGACAGCACTTTATGGCTACACCTTC.

The chain is built from TRBV4-1 and TRBJ2-2; D might be TRBD1 (6 bases). CDR1 and CDR2 (germline): MGHRA, YSYEKL. This CDR3 is 16 amino acids long. The V end lost 6 bases, the J end lost 3 bases, and 17 bases lay between the germline ends. CDR3: CASRQGMNVDTGELFF. CDR3 nucleotide sequence: TGCGCCAGCAGACAGGGAATGAACGTTGACACCGGGGAGCTGTTTTTT.

The chain links TRBV9 to TRBJ2-1; 9 positions match TRBD2. Losses at the gene ends were 2 bases for V and 1 base for J; bases not matched to a gene: 1. This CDR3 is built from 15 residues. Germline assignment: CDR1 SGDLS and CDR2 YYNGEE. CDR3 region: CASSVSGGSYNEQFF. In DNA form, the CDR3 reads TGTGCCAGCAGCGTTAGCGGGGGTTCCTACAATGAGCAGTTCTTC. The whole variable domain, remainder taken from reference TRBV9 and TRBJ2-1, is DSGVTQTPKHLITATGQRVTLRCSPRSGDLSVYWYQQSLDQGLQFLIQYYNGEERAKGNILERFSAQQFPDLHSELNLSSLELGDSALYFCASSVSGGSYNEQFFGPGTRLTVL.

The rearrangement joins TRBV10-2 to TRBJ1-2; TRBD1 might be the D (5 bases). Per the germline V gene, CDR1 is WSHSY and CDR2 is SAAADI. V dropped 7 bases and J dropped 1 base, with 13 bases sitting between them. This CDR3 region has 14 residues. CDR3 sequence (DNA): TGCGCCAGCATGAACGGGGGGGTTAACTATGGCTACACCTTC. It translates to CASMNGGVNYGYTF.

V gene TRBV6-5 combines with J gene TRBJ1-1; 11 bases fit TRBD1. Per the germline V gene, CDR1 is MNHEY and CDR2 is SVGAGI. The CDR3 totals 14 residues. With 5 bases clipped from V and 5 bases from J, the junction kept 4 bases outside the gene matches. CDR3 loop: CASSLGQGATEAFF. CDR3 DNA sequence: TGTGCCAGCAGTCTCGGACAGGGGGCGACTGAAGCTTTCTTT.

The J gene is TRBJ1-5, the V gene TRBV2, with no clear D. Germline V gives CDR1 SNHLY, CDR2 FYNNEI. V dropped 2 bases and J dropped 2 bases, with 7 bases sitting between them. The CDR3 runs 14 residues. CDR3 loop: CASSERQRNQPQHF. The CDR3 bases are TGTGCCAGCAGTGAACGGCAGCGCAATCAGCCCCAGCATTTT.

This clone is a singleton in its sample. V is TRBV4-1 and J is TRBJ2-3, with 9 nucleotides matching TRBD2. V shed 1 base and J 4 bases; nucleotides not matched to a gene: 12. Per the germline V gene, CDR1 is MGHRA and CDR2 is YSYEKL. The CDR3 is 18 residues long. CDR3 amino acids: CASSQADIWAGGADTQYF. CDR3 in DNA: TGCGCCAGCAGCCAAGCCGACATTTGGGCGGGGGGGGCAGATACGCAGTATTTT.

The chain joins TRBV7-3 to TRBJ2-1; D is unresolved. CDR1 is SGHTA and CDR2 is FQGTGA in the germline V gene. The CDR3 contains 14 residues. The V and J ends lost 4 bases and 6 bases respectively, with 13 bases between them. The CDR3 coding sequence is TGTGCCAGCAGCTCACCTGGTAGTTCCAATGAGCAGTTCTTC. Amino acids: CASSSPGSSNEQFF.

This chain uses TRBV5-4 with TRBJ1-1, with D hard to call. Germline lookup yields CDR1 SGHNT and CDR2 YYREEE (reference sequence). The CDR3 sequence is 15 residues long. Deletions cut 3 bases from V and 1 base from J, with 13 bases between. In DNA form, the CDR3 reads TGTGCCAGCAGCTCCGGGTTGGTAGGGAACACTGAAGCTTTCTTT. Amino acids: CASSSGLVGNTEAFF.